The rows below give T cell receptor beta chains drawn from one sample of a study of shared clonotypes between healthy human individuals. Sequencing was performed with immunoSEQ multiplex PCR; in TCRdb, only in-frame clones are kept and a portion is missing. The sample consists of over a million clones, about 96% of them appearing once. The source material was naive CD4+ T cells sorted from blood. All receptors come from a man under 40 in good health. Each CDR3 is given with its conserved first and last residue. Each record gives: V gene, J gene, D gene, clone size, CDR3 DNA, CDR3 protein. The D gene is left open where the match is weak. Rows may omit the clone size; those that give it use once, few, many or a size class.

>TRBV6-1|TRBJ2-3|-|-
TGTGCCAGCGCCGTAAGGGTAGGCACAGATACGCAGTATTTT
CASAVRVGTDTQYF
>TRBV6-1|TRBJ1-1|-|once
TGTGCCAGCAGTGGGGAAGGGAACCGGAACACTGAAGCTTTCTTT
CASSGEGNRNTEAFF
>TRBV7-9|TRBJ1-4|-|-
TGTGCCAGCAGCGCCCCAGGGACTGAAAAACTGTTTTTT
CASSAPGTEKLFF
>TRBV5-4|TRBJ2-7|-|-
TGTGCCAGCAGCCCGGGACTCCAAGGTTTCTCCGAGCAGTACTTC
CASSPGLQGFSEQYF
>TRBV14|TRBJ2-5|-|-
TGTGCCAGCAGCCAAGCCGGGACCCAGTACTTC
CASSQAGTQYF
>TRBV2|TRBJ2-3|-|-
TGTGCCAGCAACCCGAGGGGAGGAGATACGCAGTATTTT
CASNPRGGDTQYF
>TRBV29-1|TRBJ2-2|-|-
TGCAGCGTTCGGCCCACAGACCATAACACCGGGGAGCTGTTTTTT
CSVRPTDHNTGELFF
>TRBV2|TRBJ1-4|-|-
TGTGCCAGCAGTTTCTCGAAGGGGTTCGATGAAAAACTGTTTTTT
CASSFSKGFDEKLFF
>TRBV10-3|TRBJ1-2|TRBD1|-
TGTGCCACCCTTGACAGGGGGCAAATCTATGGCTACACCTTC
CATLDRGQIYGYTF
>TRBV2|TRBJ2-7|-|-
TGTGCCAGCAGTGCAGTGACAGACCACTACGAGCAGTACTTC
CASSAVTDHYEQYF
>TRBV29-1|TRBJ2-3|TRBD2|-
TGCAGCGTTGCGCGAACTAGCGGGAGTTCAGATACGCAGTATTTT
CSVARTSGSSDTQYF
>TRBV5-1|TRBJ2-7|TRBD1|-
TGCGCCAGCAGCTTGTTAGGGACAGGCCTCTACGAGCAGTACTTC
CASSLLGTGLYEQYF
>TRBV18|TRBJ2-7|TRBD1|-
TGTGCCAGCTCACCACCGGGACAGGCCTACGAGCAGTACTTC
CASSPPGQAYEQYF
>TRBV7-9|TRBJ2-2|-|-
-
CASSLFLSSGQITGELFF
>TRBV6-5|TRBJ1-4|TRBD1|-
TGTGCCAGCACCGCGTTGGCAGGGGGCGAGAAAAAACTGTTTTTT
CASTALAGGEKKLFF
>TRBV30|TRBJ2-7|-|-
TGTGCCTGGAGACAAAATCTCAGAGGTCGCTCCTACGAGCAGTACTTC
CAWRQNLRGRSYEQYF
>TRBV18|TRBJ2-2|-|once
TGTGCCAGCTCACCACTTGCATCCGGGACTCGTAGCACCGGGGAGCTGTTTTTT
CASSPLASGTRSTGELFF
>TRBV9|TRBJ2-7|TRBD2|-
TGTGCCAGCAGCGTAGGAGGTGGGACTAGCCTCGACGAGCAGTACTTC
CASSVGGGTSLDEQYF
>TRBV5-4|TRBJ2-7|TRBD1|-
TGTGCCAGCAGCCTAGGGGGCCGGAGCTCCTACGAGCAGTACTTC
CASSLGGRSSYEQYF
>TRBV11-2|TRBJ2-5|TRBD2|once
TGTGCCAGCAGCTCCCCAGCGGGAGGATATGAGGAGACCCAGTACTTC
CASSSPAGGYEETQYF
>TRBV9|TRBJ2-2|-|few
TGTGCCAGCAGTGCAGGGGTTACCGGGGAGCTGTTTTTT
CASSAGVTGELFF
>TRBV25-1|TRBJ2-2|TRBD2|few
TGTGCCAGCAGTGCCGGGAGGGCCTGGGAGCTGTTTTTT
CASSAGRAWELFF
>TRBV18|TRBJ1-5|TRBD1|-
TGTGCCAGCTCACCTACAGGGGCAGGGAGCAATCAGCCCCAGCATTTT
CASSPTGAGSNQPQHF
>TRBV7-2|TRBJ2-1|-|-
TGTGCCAGCAGCTTATTCGGTGCCGGGACATACAATGAGCAGTTCTTC
CASSLFGAGTYNEQFF